The following is a TCR beta chain sequence with its context. The antigen remains undetermined. These data originate in a study of cytotoxic CD8 clonotypes in ibrutinib-treated CLL. Across the whole study: In all, more than ten patients were relapsed/refractory, some 15 were treatment-naive and about 18 were IGHV unmutated. Findings and limits, study-wide: Clonality was higher at baseline than in age-matched healthy donors and tracked circulating CD8+ T-cell counts. Public clonotypes, found uncommonly, either contracted or stayed stable on treatment.

Assay: immunoSEQ multiplex PCR; the TCRdb copy retains only in-frame clones and omits some. The sample has 130,000 to 150,000 clones, 75% to 85% seen once. Frozen-stored PBMCs produced roughly 2 micrograms of genomic DNA for TCR beta libraries. This sequence originates from a human donor with chronic lymphocytic leukemia. The material sequenced was PBMCs, taken after 12 months of ibrutinib treatment.

CDR3 protein: CASSRGVVEQFF. The DNA for the CDR3 is TGTGCCAGCAGTCGTGGGGTAGTAGAGCAGTTCTTC. V gene TRBV28 combines with J gene TRBJ2-1, with unresolved D. The germline gives CDR1 MDHEN, CDR2 SYDVKM. The CDR3 covers 12 residues. Between the trimmed V and J ends, which lost 5 bases and 10 bases, there was a span of 12 bases.